Below, 27 T cell receptor beta chains from the same sample are listed, as sequenced in a study of OX40 agonist ivuxolimab in advanced cancers. Generated by immunoSEQ multiplex PCR, the TCRdb table keeps only in-frame clones and is missing some. Counted here are about 48,000 clones, 75% to 85% occurring once; the ten biggest clones make up approximately 1.1%. Sequenced here: CD4+ or CD8+ T cells sorted from blood, sampled in a trial of the OX40 agonist ivuxolimab. The receptors derive from an adult with an advanced solid tumor such as melanoma, head and neck, liver or kidney cancer.

The chain carries TRBV7-9 and TRBJ1-1, with 10 bases fitting TRBD1. CDR3 length equals 15 residues. The V and J ends lost 1 base and 4 bases, in that order; junction bases with no gene match: 3. Germline CDR1 is SEHNR and CDR2 is FQNEAQ (reference sequence). In DNA form, the CDR3 reads TGTGCCAGCAGCTTAGGACAGGGGGCGCTCACTGAAGCTTTCTTT. Translation gives CASSLGQGALTEAFF.

This clone was seen a single time. The J gene is TRBJ2-4, the V gene TRBV11-2, with 11 bases fitting TRBD2. V lost 5 bases, J lost 4 bases, and 1 base stayed unmatched. CDR3 size: 14 residues. Looked up from germline, CDR1 is SGHAT and CDR2 is FQNNGV. The CDR3 spells CASSRLAGKNIQYF. CDR3 sequence (DNA): TGTGCCAGCAGCCGACTAGCGGGAAAAAACATTCAGTACTTC. The entire variable domain, with the rest obtained from reference TRBV11-2 and TRBJ2-4, is as follows: EAGVAQSPRYKIIEKRQSVAFWCNPISGHATLYWYQQILGQGPKLLIQFQNNGVVDDSQLPKDRFSAERLKGVDSTLKIQPAKLEDSAVYLCASSRLAGKNIQYFGAGTRLSVL.

This clone has just one count. The chain couples TRBV13 to TRBJ2-5; 7 positions match TRBD2. The V gene's germline CDR1 is PRHDT and CDR2 FYEKMQ (reference sequence). J lost 5 bases, V lost 4 bases, and 7 bases had no gene match. The CDR3 extends over 14 amino acids. CDR3 DNA sequence: TGTGCCAGCAGCTGGGGGGGTGGAGTCGAGACCCAGTACTTC. It specifies CASSWGGGVETQYF.

The chain employs TRBV4-1 and TRBJ2-2; maybe TRBD2 (5 bases). V lost 0 bases to trimming and J lost 0 bases, with 14 bases between them. The CDR3 covers 18 residues. CDR1 MGHRA and CDR2 YSYEKL come from the germline V gene. The CDR3 here is CASSQEPPFGANTGELFF. In nucleotides, the CDR3 is TGCGCCAGCAGCCAAGAGCCCCCATTCGGGGCGAACACCGGGGAGCTGTTTTTT.

The sample holds a few counts of this clone. The chain combines TRBV4-3 with TRBJ2-2, with 13 nucleotides matching TRBD2. CDR1 and CDR2 (germline): LGHNA, YSLEER. The CDR3 is made up of 17 amino acids. V was clipped by 4 bases and J by 5 bases; unmatched bases: 7. CDR3 residues: CASSRGLAGDETGELFF. CDR3 DNA sequence: TGCGCCAGCAGCCGAGGACTAGCGGGAGATGAAACCGGGGAGCTGTTTTTT.

This sequence joins TRBV4-2 and TRBJ1-2, with D perhaps TRBD1 (5 bases). CDR3 length: 16 residues. Germline values: CDR1 LGHNA, CDR2 YNFKEQ. V was shortened by 1 base and J by 0 bases, with 12 bases between the two germline ends. In DNA form, the CDR3 reads TGTGCCAGCAGCCAAGCTGGGGGAGGAACTAACTATGGCTACACCTTC. Translated, it gives CASSQAGGGTNYGYTF.

The CDR3 protein is CASSPRGSQGGREQYF. CDR3 nucleotide sequence: TGTGCCAGCTCACCACGAGGCTCCCAGGGGGGACGCGAGCAGTACTTC. The chain links TRBV18 to TRBJ2-7; weak D call: TRBD1 (7 bases). Germline V CDR1 and CDR2: KGHSH, LQKENI. Trimming took off 1 base at V and 6 bases at J, with 19 bases between the two ends. The CDR3 sequence is 16 residues long.

This chain connects TRBV2 to TRBJ1-5; TRBD1 agrees at 10 bases. Germline loops: CDR1 SNHLY, CDR2 FYNNEI. V gave up 6 bases and J gave up 1 base; unmatched junction bases: 6. There are 16 residues in the CDR3. The CDR3 region has the DNA TGTGCCAGCAGGCACCCGGGACAGGGGAGCAATCAGCCCCAGCATTTT. It is translated as CASRHPGQGSNQPQHF.

This rearrangement joins TRBV5-1 to TRBJ2-3; 7 nucleotides agree with TRBD2. The CDR3 covers 15 residues. Germline CDR1 is SGHRS and CDR2 is YFSETQ. V lost 7 bases and J lost 0; bases outside the gene matches: 8. CDR3 region: CASPVRGVSTDTQYF. In nucleotides, the CDR3 is TGCGCCAGCCCCGTTCGGGGGGTTAGCACAGATACGCAGTATTTT.

As regards this clone: One end of the junction is discordant with germline, which a read error may explain. The chain combines TRBV5-5 with TRBJ1-4; unclear D gene. CDR3 length: 12 amino acids. Germline V gene sequence: CDR1 SGHKS, CDR2 YYEKEE (reference sequence). In nucleotides, the CDR3 is TGTGCCAGAAGCTTGGTTCGTGAAAAACTGTTTTTT. Protein sequence: CARSLVREKLFF.

In DNA, the CDR3 is TGCGCCAGCAGCCAAGCACAGGGTAACACCATATATTTT. It yields the protein CASSQAQGNTIYF. The chain is built from TRBV4-3 and TRBJ1-3; a weak D match, TRBD1 (6 bases). The germline V and J ends were trimmed by 1 base and 7 bases, with 8 bases remaining between them. The CDR3 runs 13 residues. Germline V gene sequence: CDR1 LGHNA, CDR2 YSLEER.

In this sample, this clone turned up once. The V and J genes are TRBV7-2 and TRBJ2-5; D unclear. The germline V gene encodes CDR1 SGHTA and CDR2 FQGNSA. This CDR3 contains 15 residues. V gave up 2 bases and J gave up 1 base, with 11 bases separating them. The CDR3 DNA sequence: TGTGCCAGCAGCTTAAACGGGCGTCTCCAAGAGACCCAGTACTTC. Encoded protein: CASSLNGRLQETQYF. Full variable domain (outside the CDR3, taken from reference TRBV7-2 and TRBJ2-5): GAGVSQSPSNKVTEKGKDVELRCDPISGHTALYWYRQSLGQGLEFLIYFQGNSAPDKSGLPSDRFSAERTGGSVSTLTIQRTQQEDSAVYLCASSLNGRLQETQYFGPGTRLLVL.

The chain carries TRBV4-1 and TRBJ2-7, with D possibly matching TRBD1 (5 bases). Germline CDR1 and CDR2: MGHRA and YSYEKL. The CDR3 loop spans 15 amino acids. V was clipped by 1 base and J by 4 bases, with 14 bases between them. The CDR3 sequence: CASSQGGPGPYEQYF. Written as DNA, the CDR3 is TGCGCCAGCAGCCAAGGAGGACCAGGGCCATACGAGCAGTACTTC.

In its sample, this clone was seen once. The genes are TRBV7-2 and TRBJ1-2; no firm D call. CDR1 is SGHTA, CDR2 FQGNSA, per germline. CDR3 length: 14 residues. The V and J ends lost 1 base and 0 bases respectively, with 6 bases between them. DNA of the CDR3: TGTGCCAGCAGCTTAGAGTATTCTAACTATGGCTACACCTTC. Translating it yields CASSLEYSNYGYTF.

This chain joins TRBV7-9 and TRBJ1-3; no definite D call. The V end was cut by 2 bases, the J end by 6 bases, with 5 bases between. Looked up from germline, CDR1 is SEHNR and CDR2 is FQNEAQ (reference sequence). The CDR3 is made up of 12 amino acids. The CDR3 reads CASSLSVNTIYF. The CDR3 coding sequence is TGTGCCAGCAGCTTAAGTGTAAACACCATATATTTT.

The J gene is TRBJ2-7, the V gene TRBV6-5, with D perhaps matching TRBD1 (7 bases). The CDR3 is 14 residues long. The V and J ends lost 0 bases and 9 bases respectively, with 15 bases between them. In germline, CDR1 is MNHEY, CDR2 SVGAGI. CDR3 protein: CASSYSSGQEGQYF. CDR3 nucleotides: TGTGCCAGCAGTTACTCGAGTGGACAGGAGGGGCAGTACTTC.

This clone has only a few counts. The chain couples TRBV18 to TRBJ1-1; D might be TRBD1 (5 bases). Trimming took 2 bases from V and 4 from J, leaving 11 bases between them. Germline V gives CDR1 KGHSH, CDR2 LQKENI. CDR3 size: 14 residues. CDR3 DNA: TGTGCCAGCTCACCAAGTACAGGCGGCACTGAAGCTTTCTTT. Its protein is CASSPSTGGTEAFF.

The rearrangement uses TRBV29-1 and TRBJ2-2; tentatively, D is TRBD1 (5 bases). V lost 4 bases and J lost 0, with 12 bases in between. The CDR3 length is 15 residues. Per the germline V gene, CDR1 is SQVTM and CDR2 is ANQGSEA. DNA of the CDR3: TGCAGCGTTGTCATGGGGCAGGCGAACACCGGGGAGCTGTTTTTT. It codes for CSVVMGQANTGELFF.

The chain couples TRBV7-3 to TRBJ2-1, with D perhaps matching TRBD1 or TRBD2 (5 bases each). The germline V gene has CDR1 SGHTA and CDR2 FQGTGA. V was cut by 2 bases and J by 4 bases, with 12 bases left in between. The CDR3 is 15 residues long. CDR3 in amino acids: CASSLVGTEYNEQFF. DNA for the CDR3: TGTGCCAGCAGCTTAGTCGGGACGGAATACAATGAGCAGTTCTTC.

This rearrangement joins TRBV6-5 to TRBJ1-1; tentatively, D is TRBD1 (5 bases). The CDR3 has 14 amino acids. CDR1 is MNHEY, CDR2 SVGAGI, per germline. Trimming stripped 4 bases from V and 3 bases from J, with 12 bases between. The CDR3 sequence is CASSWGQGDTEAFF. Written as DNA, the CDR3 is TGTGCCAGCAGTTGGGGTCAGGGTGACACTGAAGCTTTCTTT.

The J gene is TRBJ2-7, the V gene TRBV7-9; TRBD2 agrees at 9 bases. There are 16 residues in the CDR3. Germline CDR1 SEHNR, CDR2 FQNEAQ (reference sequence). V gave up 1 base and J gave up 2 bases; unmatched junction bases: 6. CDR3 nucleotides: TGTGCCAGCAGCTTAGTAGACCTAGCGGGGACCTACGAGCAGTACTTC. It specifies CASSLVDLAGTYEQYF.

The rearrangement uses TRBV5-6 and TRBJ2-1; 11 nucleotides agree with TRBD2. This CDR3 comprises 15 residues. Per germline, CDR1 SGHDT and CDR2 YYEEEE. J gave up 4 bases and V 4 bases, and 4 bases lay outside the gene matches. The CDR3 coding sequence is TGTGCCAGCAGCACAGGGACTAGCGGTTACAATGAGCAGTTCTTC. It specifies CASSTGTSGYNEQFF.

This chain links TRBV19 with TRBJ2-7, with 8 bases lining up with TRBD2. From germline, CDR1 is LNHDA and CDR2 SQIVND (reference sequence). The V gene end was trimmed by 6 bases and the J gene end by 3 bases; junction bases not matched to a gene: 7. This CDR3 has 14 amino acids. CDR3 protein: CASSPGGDLYEQYF. DNA for the CDR3: TGTGCCAGTAGCCCGGGGGGGGACCTCTACGAGCAGTACTTC. Combining the CDR3 with reference TRBV19 and TRBJ2-7 gives the whole variable domain DGGITQSPKYLFRKEGQNVTLSCEQNLNHDAMYWYRQDPGQGLRLIYYSQIVNDFQKGDIAEGYSVSREKKESFPLTVTSAQKNPTAFYLCASSPGGDLYEQYFGPGTRLTVT.

The rearrangement uses TRBV6-1 and TRBJ1-1; maybe TRBD1 (5 bases). The CDR3 has 13 amino acids. Germline assignment: CDR1 MNHNS and CDR2 SASEGT. Trimming took off 6 bases at V and 6 bases at J, with 14 bases between the two ends. CDR3 nucleotide sequence: TGTGCCAGCAGATATGGGGGGTCTGCTGAAGCTTTCTTT. The encoded protein is CASRYGGSAEAFF.

The chain is built from TRBV19 and TRBJ1-5; TRBD1 is a possible D gene (5 bases). The CDR3 runs 13 residues. Germline CDR1 reads LNHDA; CDR2 reads SQIVND (reference sequence). V was trimmed by 3 bases and J by 5 bases, leaving 8 bases between them. The CDR3 is CASSMQGDQPQHF. CDR3 DNA: TGTGCCAGTAGTATGCAAGGGGATCAGCCCCAGCATTTT.

The chain has TRBV28 and TRBJ1-6; D is uncertain. Trimming cost V 5 bases and J 9 bases, with 17 bases left between them. There are 15 residues in the CDR3. The germline V gene encodes CDR1 MDHEN and CDR2 SYDVKM. In nucleotides, the CDR3 is TGTGCCAGCAGTCCAGTGGAACTCCATATTTCACCCCTCCACTTT. Encoded protein: CASSPVELHISPLHF.

The rearrangement links TRBV5-4 to TRBJ2-3, with 7 nucleotides matching TRBD2. Per the germline V gene, CDR1 is SGHNT and CDR2 is YYREEE (reference sequence). With V trimmed by 0 bases and J by 5 bases, 3 bases remained unmatched. This CDR3 is built from 14 residues. The CDR3 nucleotides read TGTGCCAGCAGCTTGGGGCTAGCGGAAGATACGCAGTATTTT. Translation gives CASSLGLAEDTQYF.